The entry below describes one T cell receptor (beta chain). There is no known antigen for this receptor. Base qualities are not at hand, and no much larger clone is one base apart. Receptor amplification or capture employed the immunoSEQ multiplex PCR assay. A mixture of 60 forward primers for TCR Vbeta segments and 13 reverse primers for TCR Jbeta segments was used in the multiplex PCR. Amplification of the CDR3 region of rearranged TCR beta genes was performed with a multiplex PCR assay on genomic DNA. On the Illumina HiSeq System, the amplified TCR beta libraries were sequenced as 87-base-pair reads. From the authors' description of their analysis: A later analysis tallied 70 million to 100 million unique TCR beta chains across the 666 repertoires, and approximately 9.9 million of those chains were shared by two or more donors. To remove PCR and sequencing errors, raw reads were error-corrected and collapsed into unique sequences using a nearest-neighbor algorithm that merged closely related sequences. To assign V, D and J gene segments, CDR3 sequences were aligned to IMGT reference sequences. For a sequence to be retained, a match of at least six nucleotides was required to both a V gene segment and a J gene segment. A rearrangement counted as productive if the CDR3 had no stop codons and remained in frame with V and J, and every other rearrangement counted as non-productive. CDR3 was defined by IMGT convention, running from the second conserved V-encoded cysteine to the conserved J-encoded phenylalanine. The earlier analysis of about 610 of the donors excluded any sequence lacking an unambiguous match to a single V gene segment. An earlier analysis of almost 600 of the donors classified V segments as functional when productive rearrangements were above 56.7% and as segregating when the standard deviation between donors was above 5%. A statistical classification framework was built for diagnosing cytomegalovirus status from the catalog of TCR beta chain sequences. V and J gene assignment, in a later analysis, came from comparing TCR nucleotide sequences with IMGT/GENE-DB human TR gene sequences. A later analysis assigned CDR3 sequences and most-parsimonious VDJ recombination scenarios with the TCRdist pipeline. In a later analysis, every TCR beta chain was defined by the combination of its CDR3 amino acid sequence and its V-gene family, and reads without a unique V-gene family were dropped. A later analysis removed 450 to 600 highly shared, low-generation-probability nucleotide sequences to deal with suspected cross-contamination and a sequencing artifact. In a later analysis, a clonal expansion index for each public chain was calculated from normalized within-repertoire ranks of inferred template counts. In a later analysis, generation probabilities were computed with a VDJ recombination model fitted to out-of-frame rearrangements, and the resulting probabilities were checked against IGoR. In a later analysis, hypergeometric tests were used to score TCR-TCR, TCR-HLA and TCR-CMV co-occurrence, with a repertoire-size bias correction applied to TCR pairs. False discovery rates were estimated in a later analysis by permuting HLA or CMV assignments 20 times. In a later analysis, co-occurring TCRs were grouped using DBSCAN, and TCRdist sequence similarity was added for clustering within HLA-allele-positive subsets. Co-occurrence clustering excluded repertoires with fewer than 30,000 or more than 120,000 public chains, plus five with anomalous nucleotide sharing. TCRdb carries this immuneACCESS record with in-frame sequences only. Its versions omit some clonotypes, under half of them owing to an unresolved V gene in the studies checked, with the rest unexplained. V, J and clone size were drawn from that table, and D and trimming were deduced from the DNA. This sample lists 110,000 or so clones; approximately 80% were detected once. Of the sample, around 2.3% is held by the ten largest clones.

The record originates from a study of cytomegalovirus exposure and HLA in healthy donors (dated by TCRdb to about 2017). Background for the entire study: In an earlier analysis of approximately 640 of the donors, approximately 260 Gb of sequence data and 120 million or so unique TCR beta sequences from about 190 million T cells were reported. An early release that covered 500 to 800 HLA-typed donors contained about 300 gigabases of sequencing data and 85 million to 100 million unique TCR sequences. Among the roughly 370 genotyped donors, 81% belonged to the genetic ancestry cluster associated with self-reported Caucasian donors. The study aimed to test whether cataloging public T cell receptors could reveal signatures of past pathogen exposure. The study used immunosequencing to profile the T cell repertoires of 666 subjects and linked those repertoires to cytomegalovirus serostatus. Besides the first cohort of around 670 subjects, a separate validation cohort made up of 120 different subjects was used. The study combined high-throughput TCR immunosequencing, statistical association of individual TCRs with disease status, and machine learning to predict cytomegalovirus infection status. A later analysis re-analyzed previously published TCR beta repertoires from roughly 630 donors and added high-resolution HLA genotyping to study TCR occurrence patterns. Rather than drawing on any new phenotypic data, the later analysis identified candidate immune exposures from TCR beta sequences and the way those sequences occurred across donors. An earlier analysis of 587 of the donors used high-throughput TCR beta sequencing to judge whether each TCR beta V gene segment behaved as functional or pseudogenic. Donor age, sex, ethnicity and CMV serostatus were compiled together with the repertoire data. A later genetic analysis used genome-wide SNP genotypes for about three fifths of the 666 donors, treating that subset as a discovery cohort. Every discovery cohort repertoire had been produced on one sequencing platform. HLA typing covered class I and class II loci at four-digit resolution. Typing coverage varied by locus: about 620-630 donors for A, B, C, DRB1 and DQB1; 522 for DQA1; approximately 570 for DPA1; some 470 for DPB1. About 5 DR-DQ haplotypes were handled as single units for association and clustering, since linkage in the cohort was strong. Among about 390 genotyped donors of the cohort, an average of approximately 230,000 unique TCR beta nucleotide sequences were sequenced per donor, roughly 18% of them non-productive.

In total, roughly 670 healthy bone marrow donors made up the cohort. At the time of sampling, every cohort member was nominally healthy, though immune exposures that went unrecorded were likely present. The donor tested CMV seronegative and was one of the 352 seronegative cohort members. Each donor provided a peripheral blood sample, and peripheral blood mononuclear cells were used for TCR beta sequencing. Genomic DNA was extracted from the blood cell samples with the Qiagen DNeasy Blood Extraction Kit. The germline V gene encodes CDR1 MDHEN and CDR2 SYDVKM. Compared with germline, V lacks 6 bases and J lacks 7 bases; bases without a gene match: 10. Measured from the cysteine to the phenylalanine, the CDR3 is 15 residues long. Only the CDR3 DNA is retained, 45 bases long and in frame from the first base. Results and caveats for the whole study, not just this receptor: Strong co-occurrence of HLA alleles, especially DR and DQ, made assigning TCR associations to individual alleles difficult. Most CMV-associated TCR beta chains appeared to be HLA-restricted in a later analysis, and the HLA associations seemed to be driven largely by CMV exposure. The 87-base-pair reads could not distinguish some IMGT-functional V segments, including TRBV6-2 and TRBV6-3, so those segments were excluded. While some public TCRs were present in many individuals, most TCR sequences turned up only very rarely across donors. The presence/absence analyses assumed that sequencing depth was roughly uniform across donors, and that assumption may not be true. In the study, about 150 TCR beta chains were listed as associated with cytomegalovirus. Compared with the approximately 670-donor mean, donors in an Asian-associated ancestry cluster had fewer N-insertions in productive TCRs, according to a later genetic analysis. In an earlier analysis of some 500 of the donors, most TCR beta V segments were observed in productive rearrangements about 87% or about 30% of the time, broadly matching IMGT annotations. In a later analysis, TCR association rates were found to vary across HLA loci, with the most associated TCRs seen for DRB1 alleles and the fewest for HLA-C alleles. A later analysis found that HLA-associated TCR beta chains were more clonally expanded and had lower generation probabilities than equally common non-associated chains. According to a later analysis, parvovirus B19, influenza, CMV and Epstein-Barr virus appeared linked to several top co-occurrence clusters. This cohort had only TCR beta chains sequenced, and the lack of alpha or paired-chain data limited which features could be detected. For the cohort, immune exposure information was limited to CMV serostatus. The authors suggested that the approach could potentially be extended to other disease states and immunological phenotypes. A few of the identified cytomegalovirus-associated TCR beta chains were confirmed in vitro to be specific for cytomegalovirus antigens. Because counts were too low, around 18 rarely observed V segments, including chromosome 9 orphons, were left out of the earlier analysis of several hundred of the donors. A later analysis associated some 17,000 TCR beta sequences with specific HLA alleles at a false discovery rate of 0.05. Because HLA typing was unavailable for some donors at each locus, only the typed subset was used in association tests. A further reported finding was that TCR beta sequences accurately predicted the HLA-A and HLA-B alleles for most subjects in the first cohort. Cytomegalovirus status was reported to be diagnosed by the classifier with high specificity and sensitivity in both the original and validation cohorts. Linkage disequilibrium might explain the correlated functional status among segregating V segments, but an unknown experimental factor could not be ruled out. A later genetic analysis associated a missense DCLRE1C variant with V-gene and J-gene trimming of TCR beta chains, and an independent cohort replicated the association. The sequencing pipeline was judged likely to have produced a cluster of highly shared sequence variants as a technical artifact.

Sequenced input: PBMCs. The source is a young woman in good health and CMV-seronegative. The V and J genes are TRBV28 and TRBJ2-7, with 12 middle bases fitting TRBD2. The DNA is as follows: TGTGCCAGCAGCCCAAGACTAGCGGGAGTGGAGGAGCAGTACTTC. It translates as CASSPRLAGVEEQYF.